The entry below gives a single T cell receptor (beta chain) sequence along with its context. Its antigen is as yet unknown. After removal of 0 bases from V and 1 base from J, the junction contained 6 bases not matched to a gene. The CDR3 spans 19 residues. Germline V gives CDR1 LGHNA, CDR2 YNFKEQ. The data stem from a study of cytomegalovirus exposure and HLA in healthy donors. PCR used 60 Vbeta primers and 13 Jbeta primers. Sequencing was performed with immunoSEQ multiplex PCR; in TCRdb, only in-frame clones are kept and a portion is missing. This repertoire shows roughly 190,000 clones, around three quarters found once; its top ten account for about 2%. Study observations and caveats: Rare TCR sequences predominated, though certain public TCRs were found in many donors.

V gene TRBV4-2 combines with J gene TRBJ2-3; 14 bases align to TRBD2. Sequencing was performed on PBMCs. The receptor was isolated from a woman aged 30 to 39 in good health and CMV-seronegative. CDR3 protein: CASSQEGLAGDGGTDTQYF. The CDR3 region has the DNA TGTGCCAGCAGCCAAGAGGGACTAGCGGGGGATGGGGGCACAGATACGCAGTATTTT.